The next 26 T cell receptor beta chains were all read from a single sample in a study of T cell responses to AZD1222 COVID-19 vaccine. The repertoire was sequenced with immunoSEQ multiplex PCR; TCRdb's copy has only in-frame clones and lacks some. The sample lists fewer than 140,000 clones, 80% to 95% seen once, with 7.5% to 9% in the top ten. This specimen consisted of peripheral blood, obtained 28 days after the second AZD1222 dose. These receptors all come from an adult who received the AZD1222 COVID-19 vaccine.

The chain employs TRBV29-1 and TRBJ2-5; D is perhaps TRBD1 (6 bases). This CDR3 has 12 amino acids. V lost 6 bases to trimming and J lost 2 bases, with 10 bases between them. Germline V gives CDR1 SQVTM, CDR2 ANQGSEA. For the CDR3, the DNA is TGCAGCGTAAACAGGGAACAAGAGACCCAGTACTTC. Amino acid sequence: CSVNREQETQYF.

About this clone itself: Because the CDR3 is missing its conserved closing phenylalanine or tryptophan, this is likely a read error. No DNA is shown, since the ends of the CDR3 on it are uncertain; the CDR3 is the one TCRdb lists. Here the CDR3 reads CATSLAGTDFQI. The gene calls are TRBV15 and TRBJ2-7; TRBD2, as called in the table, went unchecked against the DNA. The V gene's germline CDR1 is LNHNV and CDR2 YYDKDF (reference sequence). Termini included, the CDR3 measures 12 amino acids.

The chain is built from TRBV12-3 or TRBV12-4 and TRBJ1-1; D ambiguous. The CDR3 is 13 residues long. Trimming removed 0 bases from V and 8 bases from J, with 10 bases in between. CDR3 in DNA: TGTGCCAGCAGTTTAGCGATTGGAGGGGAAGCTTTCTTT. It codes for CASSLAIGGEAFF.

V gene TRBV19 combines with J gene TRBJ2-7; the match to TRBD2 covers 8 bases. This CDR3 region has 16 residues. The V gene end was trimmed by 4 bases and the J gene end by 5 bases; junction bases not matched to a gene: 13. Germline values: CDR1 LNHDA, CDR2 SQIVND (reference sequence). CDR3 sequence: CASSTVAGLQTNEQYF. The CDR3 DNA follows: TGTGCCAGTAGTACGGTAGCGGGGCTACAAACTAACGAGCAGTACTTC. The full variable domain, rest sourced from reference TRBV19 and TRBJ2-7, is DGGITQSPKYLFRKEGQNVTLSCEQNLNHDAMYWYRQDPGQGLRLIYYSQIVNDFQKGDIAEGYSVSREKKESFPLTVTSAQKNPTAFYLCASSTVAGLQTNEQYFGPGTRLTVT.

This rearrangement joins TRBV7-2 to TRBJ1-5, with a possible D match to TRBD1 (6 bases). Trimming took 6 bases from V and 3 from J, leaving 12 bases between them. Germline values: CDR1 SGHTA, CDR2 FQGNSA. CDR3 length: 14 residues. The CDR3 loop is CASRRDNPNQPQHF. CDR3 nucleotide sequence: TGTGCCAGCAGAAGGGACAACCCCAATCAGCCCCAGCATTTT.

The chain couples TRBV5-8 to TRBJ2-7, with D possibly matching TRBD1 (5 bases). Germline assignment: CDR1 SGHTS and CDR2 YDEGEE. The CDR3 runs to 13 residues. The ends were cut back, 0 bases at V and 1 base at J, with 5 bases in the middle. This chain's CDR3 is CASSLEGSYEQYF. Here the CDR3 DNA reads TGTGCCAGCAGCTTGGAGGGGTCCTACGAGCAGTACTTC.

The chain combines TRBV25-1 with TRBJ2-1, with D possibly matching TRBD1 (6 bases). The CDR3 consists of 13 residues. Looked up from germline, CDR1 is MGHDK and CDR2 is SYGVNS. V shed 6 bases and J shed 6 bases, with 12 bases lying between them. CDR3 amino acids: CASRKVGANEQFF. The CDR3 nucleotides read TGTGCCAGCAGGAAGGTGGGGGCCAATGAGCAGTTCTTC.

This rearrangement joins TRBV21-1 to TRBJ1-5; TRBD1, the D gene given by the table, was not confirmed from the DNA. TRBV21-1 is tagged as a pseudogene. The CDR3 has 14 residues. The CDR3 sequence is CAPRTGNSNQPQHF. In DNA, the CDR3 is TGTGCCCCCCGGACAGGGAATAGCAATCAGCCCCAGCATTTT.

The chain links TRBV4-3 to TRBJ2-5, with D maybe TRBD2 (7 bases). Germline lookup yields CDR1 LGHNA and CDR2 YSLEER. The V gene lost 4 bases and the J gene lost 2 bases, with 11 bases spanning the gap. This CDR3 contains 14 residues. CDR3 protein: CASSPGGLQETQYF. In DNA form, the CDR3 reads TGCGCCAGCAGCCCGGGGGGCCTACAAGAGACCCAGTACTTC.

The chain recombines TRBV19 with TRBJ1-3; TRBD1 matches 9 bases. V lost 4 bases and J lost 4; bases outside the gene matches: 5. Germline lookup yields CDR1 LNHDA and CDR2 SQIVND (reference sequence). CDR3 length: 15 amino acids. CDR3 nucleotide sequence: TGTGCCAGTAGTACCGGACAGGGGTGGGGAAACACCATATATTTT. As protein: CASSTGQGWGNTIYF. Full variable domain (outside the CDR3, taken from reference TRBV19 and TRBJ1-3): DGGITQSPKYLFRKEGQNVTLSCEQNLNHDAMYWYRQDPGQGLRLIYYSQIVNDFQKGDIAEGYSVSREKKESFPLTVTSAQKNPTAFYLCASSTGQGWGNTIYFGEGSWLTVV.

As regards this clone: The sample contains more than one DNA sequence encoding this CDR3. The chain employs TRBV9 and TRBJ1-3, with D tentatively TRBD1 (5 bases). Looked up from germline, CDR1 is SGDLS and CDR2 is YYNGEE. Trimming took off 0 bases at V and 0 bases at J, with 7 bases between the two ends. The CDR3 extends over 15 amino acids. The CDR3 protein is CASSVVGGSGNTIYF. CDR3 in DNA: TGTGCCAGCAGCGTAGTCGGGGGCTCTGGAAACACCATATATTTT.

The chain employs TRBV9 and TRBJ1-4, with D perhaps matching TRBD1 (5 bases). The germline gives CDR1 SGDLS, CDR2 YYNGEE. The CDR3 is 15 residues long. Deletions cut 0 bases from V and 7 bases from J, with 13 bases between. The CDR3 sequence: CASSVVPGISEKLFF. The CDR3 nucleotides read TGTGCCAGCAGCGTAGTCCCAGGGATTAGTGAAAAACTGTTTTTT.

The chain employs TRBV30 and TRBJ2-1; 10 positions match TRBD2. The CDR3 covers 14 residues. Trimming cost V 5 bases and J 6 bases; bases outside gene matches: 7. CDR1 and CDR2 (germline): GTSNPN, SVGIG (reference sequence). This CDR3 reads CAWSGLAAGNEQFF. CDR3 coding DNA: TGTGCCTGGTCCGGACTAGCGGCGGGCAATGAGCAGTTCTTC.

The chain employs TRBV4-3 and TRBJ1-4; D not resolved. Looked up from germline, CDR1 is LGHNA and CDR2 is YSLEER. The V gene lost 4 bases and the J gene lost 8 bases, with 17 bases spanning the gap. The CDR3 loop spans 15 amino acids. Here the CDR3 reads CASSRSSGSGEKLFF. For the CDR3, the DNA is TGCGCCAGCAGCCGATCATCCGGCAGCGGGGAAAAACTGTTTTTT.

This clone showed up just a few times. The chain has TRBV4-1 and TRBJ1-1; no clear D. Deletions cut 0 bases from V and 1 base from J, with 9 bases between. The CDR3 length is 15 residues. Looked up from germline, CDR1 is MGHRA and CDR2 is YSYEKL. This CDR3 reads CASSQERVANTEAFF. In DNA form, the CDR3 reads TGCGCCAGCAGCCAAGAAAGGGTCGCGAACACTGAAGCTTTCTTT.

This clone was seen more than once but under ten times. The chain combines TRBV20-1 with TRBJ1-2, with 9 bases matching TRBD1. Germline V gene lookup returns CDR1 DFQATT and CDR2 SNEGSKA (reference sequence). With V trimmed by 3 bases and J by 3 bases, 14 bases remained unmatched. CDR3 length equals 17 residues. CDR3 loop: CSASHLADGQGHYGYTF. The CDR3 region has the DNA TGCAGTGCTAGTCATTTGGCCGACGGACAGGGGCACTATGGCTACACCTTC.

V and J are TRBV14 and TRBJ2-2; 8 nucleotides line up with TRBD1. Germline V gene sequence: CDR1 SGHDN, CDR2 FVKESK. Trimming at V came to 4 bases and at J to 7 bases, leaving 5 bases not matched to a gene. The CDR3 is made up of 14 amino acids. CDR3 sequence (DNA): TGTGCCAGCAGCCCGACAGGGGCCGGCGGGGAGCTGTTTTTT. It specifies CASSPTGAGGELFF.

The chain couples TRBV28 to TRBJ1-2, with D possibly TRBD1 on 5 matching bases. Germline CDR1 MDHEN, CDR2 SYDVKM. Trimming removed 7 bases at V and 4 bases at J, with 19 bases between. This CDR3 is built from 15 residues. In DNA form, the CDR3 reads TGTGCCAGCACGAAAAGGGGCCGCACGACCTATGGCTACACCTTC. The encoded protein is CASTKRGRTTYGYTF.

The gene calls are TRBV18 and TRBJ1-4; a possible D gene is TRBD1 (6 bases). The CDR3 is 15 residues long. CDR1 KGHSH and CDR2 LQKENI come from the germline V gene. The V gene lost 3 bases and the J gene lost 8 bases, with 16 bases spanning the gap. The DNA of the CDR3 is TGTGCCAGCTCACCGAGAGACAGGCCGGAGGAAAAACTGTTTTTT. This sequence encodes CASSPRDRPEEKLFF.

The gene calls are TRBV4-1 and TRBJ1-2, with D hard to call. CDR1 is MGHRA and CDR2 is YSYEKL in the germline V gene. The V end was cut by 1 base, the J end by 6 bases, with 9 bases between. The CDR3 consists of 13 residues. The CDR3 DNA reads TGCGCCAGCAGCCAAGTCGGAAATGATGGCTACACCTTC. Translated, it gives CASSQVGNDGYTF.

The V and J genes are TRBV5-5 and TRBJ2-1; the D is unclear. Germline values: CDR1 SGHKS, CDR2 YYEKEE (reference sequence). This CDR3 has 15 residues. The V end lost 2 bases, the J end lost 0 bases, and 9 bases lay between the germline ends. For the CDR3, the DNA is TGTGCCAGCAGCTTTCGGTTTAGCTCCTACAATGAGCAGTTCTTC. The encoded protein is CASSFRFSSYNEQFF. Full variable domain (remainder filled in from reference TRBV5-5 and TRBJ2-1): DAGVTQSPTHLIKTRGQQVTLRCSPISGHKSVSWYQQVLGQGPQFIFQYYEKEERGRGNFPDRFSARQFPNYSSELNVNALLLGDSALYLCASSFRFSSYNEQFFGPGTRLTVL.

This clone has just a few counts. CDR3 amino acids: CSVSRDTNYEQYF. DNA of the CDR3: TGCAGCGTTAGCCGGGACACCAACTACGAGCAGTACTTC. The V gene is TRBV29-1, the J gene TRBJ2-7; maybe TRBD1 (6 bases). With 5 bases removed from V and 3 bases from J, the gap between germline ends came to 14 bases. Germline V CDR1 and CDR2: SQVTM, ANQGSEA. The CDR3 contains 13 residues.

The V and J genes are TRBV5-1 and TRBJ2-7; D gene unclear. CDR3 length: 14 amino acids. From germline, CDR1 is SGHRS and CDR2 YFSETQ. V was trimmed by 0 bases and J by 0 bases, leaving 7 bases between them. CDR3 residues: CASSLVDNSYEQYF. CDR3 sequence (DNA): TGCGCCAGCAGCTTGGTTGACAACTCCTACGAGCAGTACTTC.

This sequence joins TRBV3-1 (or the pseudogene TRBV3-2) and TRBJ2-3; possible D gene TRBD2, 6 bases. The CDR3 is 14 residues long. The V end lost 4 bases, the J end lost 1 base, and 9 bases lay between the germline ends. Germline CDR1 and CDR2: LGHDT and YNNKEL (reference sequence). For the CDR3, the DNA is TGTGCCAGCAGCCCGGGACTTCGCACAGATACGCAGTATTTT. Amino acid sequence: CASSPGLRTDTQYF.

This chain uses TRBV21-1 with TRBJ1-1. TRBV21-1 constitutes a pseudogene. The CDR3 has 12 residues. CDR3 bases: TGTGCCAGCAGCAAAGTGGGATTTCGGGCTTTCTTT. This gives the protein CASSKVGFRAFF.

This chain joins TRBV7-2 and TRBJ1-2; 9 positions agree with TRBD1. Germline V gives CDR1 SGHTA, CDR2 FQGNSA. V lost 6 bases to trimming and J lost 3 bases; unmatched junction nucleotides: 11. The CDR3 covers 16 residues. As DNA, the CDR3 is TGTGCCAGCAGGGGACAGGGAAGAGATGGTTACTATGGCTACACCTTC. Protein sequence: CASRGQGRDGYYGYTF.